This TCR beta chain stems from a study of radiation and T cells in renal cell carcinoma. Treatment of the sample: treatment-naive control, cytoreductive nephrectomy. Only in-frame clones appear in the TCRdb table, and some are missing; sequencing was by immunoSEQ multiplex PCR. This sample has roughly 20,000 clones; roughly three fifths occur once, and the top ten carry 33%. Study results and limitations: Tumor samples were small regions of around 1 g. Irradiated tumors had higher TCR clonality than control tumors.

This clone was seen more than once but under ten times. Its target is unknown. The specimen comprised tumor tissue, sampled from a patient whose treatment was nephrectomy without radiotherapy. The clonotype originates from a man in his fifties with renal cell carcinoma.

The CDR3 nucleotides are TGTGCCAGTAGTTTCGGATTCACCTACGAGCAGTACTTC. Its protein product is CASSFGFTYEQYF. J is TRBJ2-7 and V is TRBV19; unclear D gene. Germline lookup yields CDR1 LNHDA and CDR2 SQIVND (reference sequence). Trimming shortened V by 5 bases and J by 2 bases, and 10 bases separated the two germline ends. CDR3 length: 13 residues.